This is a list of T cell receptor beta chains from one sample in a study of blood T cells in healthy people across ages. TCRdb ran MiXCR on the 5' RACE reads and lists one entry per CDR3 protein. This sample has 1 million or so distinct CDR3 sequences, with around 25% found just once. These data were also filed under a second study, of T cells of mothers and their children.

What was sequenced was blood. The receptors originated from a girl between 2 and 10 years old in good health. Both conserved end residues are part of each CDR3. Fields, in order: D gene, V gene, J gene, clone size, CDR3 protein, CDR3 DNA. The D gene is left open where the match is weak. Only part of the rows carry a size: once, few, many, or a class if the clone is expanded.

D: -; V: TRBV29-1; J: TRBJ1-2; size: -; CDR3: CSVEDPGFYGYTF; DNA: TGCAGCGTTGAAGATCCGGGATTCTATGGCTACACCTTC
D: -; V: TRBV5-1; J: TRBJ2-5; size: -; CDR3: CASSFLTQETQYF; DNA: TGCGCCAGCAGCTTTCTGACTCAAGAGACCCAGTACTTC
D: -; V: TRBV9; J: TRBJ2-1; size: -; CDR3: CASSALGLKGNEQFF; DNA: TGTGCCAGCAGCGCGTTGGGGCTGAAAGGGAATGAGCAGTTCTTC
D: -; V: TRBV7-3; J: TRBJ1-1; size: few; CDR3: CASSAYAYTEAFF; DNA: TGTGCCAGCAGCGCCTACGCCTACACTGAAGCTTTCTTT
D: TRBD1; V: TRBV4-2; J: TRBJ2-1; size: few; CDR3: CASSQQGDLNEQFF; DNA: TGTGCCAGCAGCCAACAGGGGGATCTCAATGAGCAGTTCTTC
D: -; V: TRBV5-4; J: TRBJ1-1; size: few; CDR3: CASRPPKGMNTEAFF; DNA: TGTGCCAGCAGACCCCCTAAGGGAATGAACACTGAAGCTTTCTTT
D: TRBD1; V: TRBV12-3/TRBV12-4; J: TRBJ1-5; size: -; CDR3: CASRMGQGSNQPQHF; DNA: TGTGCCAGCAGGATGGGACAGGGAAGCAATCAGCCCCAGCATTTT
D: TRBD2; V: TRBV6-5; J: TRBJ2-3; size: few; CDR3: CASSSLAGFTDTQYF; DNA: TGTGCCAGCAGTTCTTTAGCGGGATTCACAGATACGCAGTATTTT
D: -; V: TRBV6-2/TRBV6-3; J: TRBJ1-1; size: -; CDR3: CASSLPGPGHTEAFF; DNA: TGTGCCAGCAGTTTACCCGGTCCTGGGCACACTGAAGCTTTCTTT
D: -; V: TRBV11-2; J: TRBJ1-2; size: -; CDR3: CASSLEATGLANYGYTF; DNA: TGTGCCAGCAGCTTAGAAGCGACAGGATTGGCTAACTATGGCTACACCTTC
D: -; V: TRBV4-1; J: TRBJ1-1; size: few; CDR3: CASSPQEGAEAFF; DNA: TGCGCCAGCAGCCCACAGGAGGGAGCTGAAGCTTTCTTT
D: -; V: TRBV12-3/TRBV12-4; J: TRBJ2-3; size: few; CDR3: CASSYLFGDGTDTQYF; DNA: TGTGCCAGCAGTTACCTCTTCGGGGACGGCACAGATACGCAGTATTTT
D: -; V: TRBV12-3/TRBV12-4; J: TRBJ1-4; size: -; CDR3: CASSLGDSGREKLFF; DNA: TGTGCCAGCAGTTTAGGGGACTCCGGGCGTGAAAAACTGTTTTTT
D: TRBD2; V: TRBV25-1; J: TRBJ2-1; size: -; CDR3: CASTQSGRAYNEQFF; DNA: TGTGCCAGCACCCAAAGCGGGAGGGCCTACAATGAGCAGTTCTTC
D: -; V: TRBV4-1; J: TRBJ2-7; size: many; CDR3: CASSQGLNYEQYF; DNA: TGCGCCAGCAGCCAGGGACTTAATTACGAGCAGTACTTC
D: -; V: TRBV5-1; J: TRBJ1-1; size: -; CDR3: CASRPGGAYTEAFF; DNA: TGCGCCAGCAGGCCAGGAGGGGCTTACACTGAAGCTTTCTTT
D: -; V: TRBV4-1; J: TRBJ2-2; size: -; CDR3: CASSQRSDNTGELFF; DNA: TGCGCCAGCAGCCAAAGAAGTGATAACACCGGGGAGCTGTTTTTT
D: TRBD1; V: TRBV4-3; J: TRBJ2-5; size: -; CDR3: CASSQGTGQMETQYF; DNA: TGCGCCAGCAGCCAGGGGACAGGGCAAATGGAGACCCAGTACTTC
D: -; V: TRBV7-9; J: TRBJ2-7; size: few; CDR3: CASSFSGQPYEQYF; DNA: TGTGCCAGCAGCTTTTCAGGACAACCCTACGAGCAGTACTTC
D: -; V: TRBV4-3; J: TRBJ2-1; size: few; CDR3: CASSQVGGSTRSYNEQFF; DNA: TGCGCCAGCAGCCAAGTAGGCGGATCGACCCGCTCCTACAATGAGCAGTTCTTC
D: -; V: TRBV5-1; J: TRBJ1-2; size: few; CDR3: CASSSLDRNYGYTF; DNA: TGCGCCAGCAGCTCGCTGGACAGAAACTATGGCTACACCTTC
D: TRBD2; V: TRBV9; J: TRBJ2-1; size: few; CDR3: CASSVESGRRNEQFF; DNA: TGTGCCAGCAGCGTAGAAAGCGGGAGAAGGAATGAGCAGTTCTTC
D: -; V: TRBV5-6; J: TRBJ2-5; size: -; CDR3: CASSIAGGDLVEQYF; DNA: TGTGCCAGCAGCATAGCTGGCGGGGACCTAGTGGAGCAGTACTTC
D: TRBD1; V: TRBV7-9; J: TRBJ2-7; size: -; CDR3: CASSSETGGSPYEQYF; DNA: TGTGCCAGCAGCTCCGAAACAGGGGGCTCCCCCTACGAGCAGTACTTC
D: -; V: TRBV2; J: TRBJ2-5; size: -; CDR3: CASARAGTDQETQYF; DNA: TGTGCCAGCGCCCGGGCGGGGACTGATCAAGAGACCCAGTACTTC
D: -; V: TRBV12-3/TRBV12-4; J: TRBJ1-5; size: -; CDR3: CASSLAAGSNQPQHF; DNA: TGTGCCAGCAGTTTAGCGGCCGGGAGCAATCAGCCCCAGCATTTT
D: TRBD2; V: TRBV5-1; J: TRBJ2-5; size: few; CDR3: CASSFGASGGTQYF; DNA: TGCGCCAGCAGCTTCGGTGCCAGCGGGGGGACCCAGTACTTC
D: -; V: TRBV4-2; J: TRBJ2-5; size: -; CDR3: CAGSQGAGEYEQCF; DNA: TGTGCCGGCAGCCAAGGGGCAGGTGAATACGAGCAGTGCTTC
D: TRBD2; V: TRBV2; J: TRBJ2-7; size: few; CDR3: CASRLAGVGEQYF; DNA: TGTGCCAGCAGGCTAGCGGGAGTTGGCGAGCAGTACTTC
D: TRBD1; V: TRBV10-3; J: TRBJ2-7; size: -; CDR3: CAVEDRGWEKQYF; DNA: TGTGCCGTAGAAGACAGGGGCTGGGAGAAGCAGTACTTC
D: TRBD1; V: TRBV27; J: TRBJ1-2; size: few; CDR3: CASSLDRAMGGYTF; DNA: TGTGCCAGCAGTCTCGACAGGGCTATGGGGGGCTACACCTTC
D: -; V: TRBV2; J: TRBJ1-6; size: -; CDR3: CASSGDGNSPLHF; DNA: TGTGCCAGCAGTGGGGACGGAAATTCACCCCTCCACTTT
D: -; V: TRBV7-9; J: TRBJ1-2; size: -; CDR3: CASSPAYGYTF; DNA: TGTGCCAGCAGCCCTGCCTATGGCTACACCTTC
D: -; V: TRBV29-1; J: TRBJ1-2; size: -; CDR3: CSVCWVPGDGYTF; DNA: TGCAGCGTTTGCTGGGTTCCAGGGGATGGCTACACCTTC
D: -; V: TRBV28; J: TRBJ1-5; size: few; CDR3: CASSLSGWNQPRHF; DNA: TGTGCCAGCAGTTTATCAGGGTGGAATCAGCCCCGGCATTTT
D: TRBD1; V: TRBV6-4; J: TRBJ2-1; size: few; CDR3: CASSETGGSYNEQFF; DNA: TGTGCCAGCAGTGAAACAGGGGGCTCCTACAATGAGCAGTTCTTC
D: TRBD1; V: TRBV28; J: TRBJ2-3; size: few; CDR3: CASSWGTGREDTQYF; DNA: TGTGCCAGCAGTTGGGGGACAGGGCGGGAAGATACGCAGTATTTT
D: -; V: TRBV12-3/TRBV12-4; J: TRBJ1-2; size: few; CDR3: CASRTLDRLDGYTF; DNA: TGTGCCAGCAGAACCCTCGACAGGTTGGATGGCTACACCTTC
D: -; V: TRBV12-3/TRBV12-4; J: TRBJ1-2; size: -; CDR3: CASSGLQGIGYGYTF; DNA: TGTGCCAGCAGTGGGCTACAGGGAATAGGCTATGGCTACACCTTC
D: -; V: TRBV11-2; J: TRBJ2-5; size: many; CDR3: CASSLSAGNQETQYF; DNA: TGTGCCAGCAGCTTATCTGCGGGGAACCAAGAGACCCAGTACTTC
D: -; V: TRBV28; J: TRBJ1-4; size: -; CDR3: CAGSFFQKLFF; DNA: TGTGCCGGCAGTTTTTTTCAAAAACTGTTTTTT
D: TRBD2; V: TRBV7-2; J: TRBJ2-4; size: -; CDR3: CASSLVGGGDSKNIQYF; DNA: TGTGCCAGCAGCTTAGTAGGCGGGGGGGACTCCAAAAACATTCAGTACTTC
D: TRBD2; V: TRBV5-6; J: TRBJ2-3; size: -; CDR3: CASNMGTSGRRGTDTQYF; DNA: TGTGCCAGCAACATGGGGACTAGCGGGAGAAGGGGCACAGATACGCAGTATTTT
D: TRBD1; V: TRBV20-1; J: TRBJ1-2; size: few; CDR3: CSATGAKKNYGYTF; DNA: TGCAGTGCCACAGGGGCGAAAAAGAACTATGGCTACACCTTC
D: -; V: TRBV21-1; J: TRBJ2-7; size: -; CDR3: CASIGDFPPGQYF; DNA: TGTGCCAGCATCGGGGACTTCCCCCCTGGGCAGTACTTC
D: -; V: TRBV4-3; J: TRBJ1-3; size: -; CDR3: CASSQETFSGNTIYF; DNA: TGCGCCAGCAGCCAAGAGACTTTCTCTGGAAACACCATATATTTT
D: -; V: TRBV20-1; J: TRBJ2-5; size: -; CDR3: CSARPTTQYF; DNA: TGCAGTGCACGGCCTACCACCCAGTACTTC
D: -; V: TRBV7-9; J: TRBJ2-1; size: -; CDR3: CASSIYGGNEQFF; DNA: TGTGCCAGCAGTATCTATGGGGGGAATGAGCAGTTCTTC
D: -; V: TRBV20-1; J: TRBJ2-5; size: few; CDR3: CSARRPGTQETQYF; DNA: TGCAGTGCACGACGGCCGGGAACACAAGAGACCCAGTACTTC
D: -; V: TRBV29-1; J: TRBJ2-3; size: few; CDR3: CSVDAGFSTDTQYF; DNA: TGCAGCGTTGATGCCGGCTTTAGCACAGATACGCAGTATTTT
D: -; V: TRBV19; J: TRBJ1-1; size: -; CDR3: CASSILERNTEAFF; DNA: TGTGCCAGTAGTATATTGGAGCGGAACACTGAAGCTTTCTTT
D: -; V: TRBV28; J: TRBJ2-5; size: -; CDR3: CASSLGGLTSEQYF; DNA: TGTGCCAGCAGTTTGGGTGGCCTAACCTCTGAGCAGTACTTC
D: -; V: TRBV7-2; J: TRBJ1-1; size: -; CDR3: CASSPRTDTEALF; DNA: TGTGCCAGCAGCCCAAGGACAGACACTGAAGCTCTCTTT
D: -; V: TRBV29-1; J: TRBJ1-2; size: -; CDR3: CSVEVFGKVDGYTF; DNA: TGCAGCGTTGAAGTGTTCGGGAAGGTCGATGGCTACACCTTC
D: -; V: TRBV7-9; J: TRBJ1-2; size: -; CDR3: CASSSVGVPYGYTF; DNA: TGTGCCAGCAGCTCAGTCGGCGTTCCCTATGGCTACACCTTC
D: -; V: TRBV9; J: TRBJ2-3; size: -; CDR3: CASSVEPDTQYF; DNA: TGTGCCAGCAGCGTAGAGCCAGATACGCAGTATTTT
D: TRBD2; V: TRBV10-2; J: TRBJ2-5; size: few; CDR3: CASRVAGGLETQYF; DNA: TGCGCCAGCAGGGTAGCGGGTGGGTTAGAGACCCAGTACTTC